These 31 T cell receptor beta chains share one sample of origin, sequenced in a study of shared clonotypes between healthy human individuals. TCRdb keeps only in-frame clones here, not all; method: immunoSEQ multiplex PCR. The data contain under 1,100,000 clones, around 76% of them seen just once; the ten biggest clones take up approximately 1.5%. The specimen sequenced was memory CD4+ T cells sorted from blood. The subset here: CD45RA-negative fraction. The source is a man in his late teens or twenties in good health.

This chain links TRBV19 with TRBJ1-5, with a weak D call TRBD1 (6 bases). Per the germline V gene, CDR1 is LNHDA and CDR2 is SQIVND (reference sequence). Deletions cut 7 bases from V and 3 bases from J, with 16 bases between. This CDR3 region has 15 residues. DNA for the CDR3: TGTGCCAGTATGGCGGGCAGGGGTGCCAATCAGCCCCAGCATTTT. Residues: CASMAGRGANQPQHF.

This clone has a single count. The chain joins TRBV18 to TRBJ2-1; no firm D call. Trimming cost V 8 bases and J 0 bases, with 11 bases left between them. From germline, CDR1 is KGHSH and CDR2 LQKENI. This CDR3 spans 14 amino acids. DNA for the CDR3: TGTGCCAGCCTCCCCTCCGCCTCCTACAATGAGCAGTTCTTC. Translation: CASLPSASYNEQFF. Using reference TRBV18 and TRBJ2-1 for the parts outside the CDR3, the full variable domain is NAGVMQNPRHLVRRRGQEARLRCSPMKGHSHVYWYRQLPEEGLKFMVYLQKENIIDESGMPKERFSAEFPKEGPSILRIQQVVRGDSAAYFCASLPSASYNEQFFGPGTRLTVL.

The rearrangement joins TRBV7-9 to TRBJ1-6; D may be TRBD1 (6 bases). V gave up 5 bases and J gave up 10 bases, with 21 bases separating them. The CDR3 loop spans 16 amino acids. Germline V gives CDR1 SEHNR, CDR2 FQNEAQ (reference sequence). The CDR3 region has the DNA TGTGCCAGCAGCCTCCACGGAGGGGGGGTCGGATCACCCCTCCACTTT. As protein: CASSLHGGGVGSPLHF.

This clone has more than one count but fewer than ten. The chain carries TRBV6-1 and TRBJ2-2; 7 nucleotides line up with TRBD2. The CDR3 sequence is 15 residues long. CDR1 is MNHNS and CDR2 is SASEGT in the germline V gene. J gave up 4 bases and V 8 bases, and 10 bases lay outside the gene matches. The CDR3 nucleotides read TGTGCCAGCTCCCCTGGACTAGTGGGCACCGGGGAGCTGTTTTTT. Translating gives CASSPGLVGTGELFF.

V is TRBV30 and J is TRBJ2-7; tentative D call: TRBD1 (5 bases). Germline lookup yields CDR1 GTSNPN and CDR2 SVGIG (reference sequence). CDR3 size: 13 residues. Trimming shortened V by 3 bases and J by 2 bases, and 11 bases separated the two germline ends. CDR3 sequence: CAWSATAPYEQYF. DNA of the CDR3: TGTGCCTGGAGCGCGACAGCGCCCTACGAGCAGTACTTC.

This chain links TRBV5-1 with TRBJ2-1, with D unresolved. Trimming stripped 3 bases from V and 4 bases from J, with 11 bases between. Per germline, CDR1 SGHRS and CDR2 YFSETQ. The CDR3 loop spans 14 amino acids. In DNA form, the CDR3 reads TGCGCCAGCAGCTCTGGCGGTAGGTACAATGAGCAGTTCTTC. The encoded protein is CASSSGGRYNEQFF.

This clone was detected only once. The chain couples TRBV6-5 to TRBJ1-2; possibly TRBD1 for D (6 bases). Trimming took 7 bases from V and 8 from J, leaving 17 bases between them. The CDR3 has 13 amino acids. In germline, CDR1 is MNHEY, CDR2 SVGAGI. The DNA of the CDR3 is TGTGCCAGCACCCCAATGGGGGCCCCCGGCTACACCTTC. Amino acids: CASTPMGAPGYTF.

The rearrangement joins TRBV18 to TRBJ2-7; TRBD1 agrees at 9 bases. Germline values: CDR1 KGHSH, CDR2 LQKENI. The CDR3 extends over 15 amino acids. The J segment lost 4 bases and the V segment lost 6 bases, leaving 10 bases of the junction unmatched. The CDR3 protein is CASSDWDRARYEQYF. CDR3 DNA sequence: TGTGCCAGCTCCGATTGGGACAGGGCCCGGTACGAGCAGTACTTC.

The chain recombines TRBV7-2 with TRBJ2-3; D gene uncertain. Germline V gives CDR1 SGHTA, CDR2 FQGNSA. Trimming stripped 6 bases from V and 4 bases from J, with 8 bases between. The CDR3 extends over 12 amino acids. In DNA form, the CDR3 reads TGTGCCAGCAGGATTAGTTCAGATACGCAGTATTTT. Residues: CASRISSDTQYF.

The gene calls are TRBV4-1 and TRBJ2-3, with D uncertain. This CDR3 is 12 amino acids long. Trimming shortened V by 4 bases and J by 4 bases, and 6 bases separated the two germline ends. Germline assignment: CDR1 MGHRA and CDR2 YSYEKL. CDR3 bases: TGCGCCAGCAGCCGATCGGCAGATACGCAGTATTTT. Translating it yields CASSRSADTQYF.

Here the CDR3 DNA reads TGTGCCAGCAGGACATACTACGAGCAGTACTTC. Encoded protein: CASRTYYEQYF. J is TRBJ2-7 and V is TRBV2; D is uncertain. The V gene's germline CDR1 is SNHLY and CDR2 FYNNEI. The CDR3 is 11 amino acids. Trimming removed 6 bases from V and 3 bases from J, with 6 bases in between.

The chain employs TRBV7-8 and TRBJ1-1; a weak D match, TRBD1 (5 bases). With 5 bases removed from V and 10 bases from J, the gap between germline ends came to 17 bases. Germline CDR1 is SGHVS and CDR2 is FQNEAQ. CDR3 length: 13 residues. The CDR3 nucleotides are TGTGCCAGCAGCCCCACAGGCCCCGTTCGAGCTTTCTTT. This codes for CASSPTGPVRAFF.

At least ten counts were recorded for this clone. The J gene is TRBJ1-3, the V gene TRBV4-3; D ambiguous. V lost 8 bases and J lost 0, with 11 bases in between. The CDR3 consists of 14 residues. The germline V gene has CDR1 LGHNA and CDR2 YSLEER. The CDR3 nucleotides read TGCGCCAGCTCCTCCGGGTACTCTGGAAACACCATATATTTT. It encodes CASSSGYSGNTIYF.

This clone was seen a single time. The chain joins TRBV28 to TRBJ2-2, with D hard to call. This CDR3 is 12 amino acids long. Germline assignment: CDR1 MDHEN and CDR2 SYDVKM. Trimming shortened V by 3 bases and J by 8 bases, and 7 bases separated the two germline ends. CDR3: CASSFTWGELFF. CDR3 DNA sequence: TGTGCCAGCAGTTTTACGTGGGGGGAGCTGTTTTTT.

This clone turned up a few times. This chain links TRBV5-1 with TRBJ2-5; 7 positions match TRBD1. The germline CDR1 and CDR2 sequences are SGHRS and YFSETQ. With 0 bases clipped from V and 1 base from J, the junction kept 12 bases outside the gene matches. The CDR3 consists of 18 residues. CDR3 region: CASSLALTGAQFQETQYF. CDR3 sequence (DNA): TGCGCCAGCAGCTTGGCCTTAACAGGGGCCCAATTCCAAGAGACCCAGTACTTC.

The chain joins TRBV19 to TRBJ2-5; TRBD2 aligns across 14 bases. CDR1 and CDR2 (germline): LNHDA, SQIVND (reference sequence). The CDR3 extends over 15 amino acids. The trim removed 5 bases at V and 4 bases at J, leaving 3 bases unmatched. The CDR3 is CASSGTSGGLETQYF. CDR3 sequence (DNA): TGTGCCAGTAGTGGGACTAGCGGGGGATTAGAGACCCAGTACTTC. Using reference TRBV19 and TRBJ2-5 for the parts outside the CDR3, the full variable domain is DGGITQSPKYLFRKEGQNVTLSCEQNLNHDAMYWYRQDPGQGLRLIYYSQIVNDFQKGDIAEGYSVSREKKESFPLTVTSAQKNPTAFYLCASSGTSGGLETQYFGPGTRLLVL.

V and J are TRBV6-6 and TRBJ2-7; D is possibly TRBD2 (6 bases). This CDR3 has 14 amino acids. The ends were cut back, 6 bases at V and 2 bases at J, with 14 bases in the middle. Germline V gene data show CDR1 as MNHNY and CDR2 as SVGAGI (reference sequence). CDR3 nucleotide sequence: TGTGCCAGCAGGCGGGACGCAGTGACCTACGAGCAGTACTTC. As protein: CASRRDAVTYEQYF.

This clone was recorded a few times. This chain uses TRBV2 with TRBJ2-2; D uncertain. V dropped 4 bases and J dropped 0 bases, with 9 bases sitting between them. The CDR3 length is 15 residues. Germline V gene sequence: CDR1 SNHLY, CDR2 FYNNEI. Written as DNA, the CDR3 is TGTGCCAGCAGTGTGCGCACACCGAACACCGGGGAGCTGTTTTTT. As protein: CASSVRTPNTGELFF.

The V call is TRBV5-4, the J call TRBJ2-5; weak D call: TRBD1 (6 bases). The CDR3 spans 14 residues. V lost 2 bases, J lost 2 bases, and 10 bases lay in between. CDR1 and CDR2 (germline): SGHNT, YYREEE (reference sequence). In DNA, the CDR3 is TGTGCCAGCAGCTTTGGACAGCTTCAAGAGACCCAGTACTTC. Protein: CASSFGQLQETQYF.

In its sample, this clone was seen a few times. The genes are TRBV28 and TRBJ2-3, with D possibly being TRBD1 or TRBD2 (5 bases each). The CDR3 spans 16 residues. Germline loops: CDR1 MDHEN, CDR2 SYDVKM. The V and J ends lost 5 bases and 2 bases respectively, with 17 bases between them. The CDR3 sequence: CASSSLRGYFTDTQYF. CDR3 nucleotides: TGTGCCAGCAGTAGTCTCCGGGGCTACTTCACAGATACGCAGTATTTT. Full variable domain (rest looked up from reference TRBV28 and TRBJ2-3): DVKVTQSSRYLVKRTGEKVFLECVQDMDHENMFWYRQDPGLGLRLIYFSYDVKMKEKGDIPEGYSVSREKKERFSLILESASTNQTSMYLCASSSLRGYFTDTQYFGPGTRLTVL.

V gene TRBV6-1 combines with J gene TRBJ1-5; D gene uncertain. CDR1 MNHNS and CDR2 SASEGT come from the germline V gene. V lost 0 bases, J lost 6 bases, and 6 bases lay in between. The CDR3 is made up of 13 amino acids. The CDR3: CASSEAPSQPQHF. The CDR3 DNA reads as TGTGCCAGCAGTGAAGCGCCTAGTCAGCCCCAGCATTTT.

The chain uses TRBV7-9 and TRBJ2-5, with TRBD1 matching 11 bases. The V gene's germline CDR1 is SEHNR and CDR2 FQNEAQ (reference sequence). The CDR3 runs to 16 residues. Trimming removed 5 bases from V and 4 bases from J; junction bases left unmatched: 9. In DNA, the CDR3 is TGTGCCAGCAGCCGAAGACTGGACAGGGGGCGAGAGACCCAGTACTTC. Its translation: CASSRRLDRGRETQYF.

The chain carries TRBV19 and TRBJ2-1; D may correspond to TRBD1 or TRBD2 (6 bases each). Trimming pared 2 bases from V and 3 bases from J, leaving 17 bases between. Looked up from germline, CDR1 is LNHDA and CDR2 is SQIVND (reference sequence). CDR3 length: 17 amino acids. CDR3 nucleotides: TGTGCCAGTAGTATAAAGGAGGGGGTCGTGGTCTACAATGAGCAGTTCTTC. This codes for CASSIKEGVVVYNEQFF.

The chain employs TRBV2 and TRBJ2-7; TRBD1 matches at 9 bases. Losses at the gene ends were 6 bases for V and 6 bases for J; bases not matched to a gene: 3. Germline loops: CDR1 SNHLY, CDR2 FYNNEI. The CDR3 runs 12 residues. The DNA for the CDR3 is TGTGCCAGCAGGGGGACAGGGAGCGAGCAGTACTTC. As protein: CASRGTGSEQYF.

V is TRBV28 and J is TRBJ1-2, with TRBD1 matching over 9 bases. V trimming: 3 bases; J trimming: 8 bases; junction bases outside the gene matches: 7. The germline CDR1 and CDR2 sequences are MDHEN and SYDVKM. This CDR3 contains 14 residues. The CDR3 sequence: CASSFPDRGFGYTF. The CDR3 bases are TGTGCCAGCAGTTTTCCGGACAGGGGATTCGGCTACACCTTC.

This chain links TRBV5-6 with TRBJ1-4, with D uncertain. The CDR3 is made up of 14 amino acids. Germline V lookup: CDR1 SGHDT, CDR2 YYEEEE. With 0 bases removed from V and 5 bases from J, the gap between germline ends came to 8 bases. The CDR3 spells CASSLGVKNEKLFF. CDR3 in DNA: TGTGCCAGCAGCTTGGGGGTAAAGAATGAAAAACTGTTTTTT.

V usage is TRBV18 and J usage is TRBJ2-5; 10 bases are shared with TRBD1. From germline, CDR1 is KGHSH and CDR2 LQKENI. The V segment lost 6 bases and the J segment 5 bases; nucleotides outside the gene matches: 9. CDR3 length: 15 amino acids. CDR3 sequence (DNA): TGTGCCAGCTCCCGGGACAGGGGTTTCGAGGAGACCCAGTACTTC. It is translated as CASSRDRGFEETQYF.

This clone was seen a handful of times. Written as DNA, the CDR3 is TGTGCCACCAGCAGGCCCCCCTACAATGAGCAGTTCTTC. Translated, it gives CATSRPPYNEQFF. The rearrangement uses TRBV15 and TRBJ2-1; unclear D gene. Deletions cut 3 bases from V and 2 bases from J, with 5 bases between. The germline V gene encodes CDR1 LNHNV and CDR2 YYDKDF (reference sequence). CDR3 size: 13 residues.

This clone showed up just once. J is TRBJ2-7 and V is TRBV5-6; maybe TRBD2 (6 bases). Germline loops: CDR1 SGHDT, CDR2 YYEEEE. The CDR3 has 13 residues. Between the trimmed V and J ends, which lost 3 bases and 1 base, there was a span of 8 bases. CDR3 amino acids: CASSSDYSYEQYF. The CDR3 bases are TGTGCCAGCAGCTCGGACTATTCCTACGAGCAGTACTTC. Combining the CDR3 with reference TRBV5-6 and TRBJ2-7 gives the whole variable domain DAGVTQSPTHLIKTRGQQVTLRCSPKSGHDTVSWYQQALGQGPQFIFQYYEEEERQRGNFPDRFSGHQFPNYSSELNVNALLLGDSALYLCASSSDYSYEQYFGPGTRLTVT.

The chain couples TRBV7-9 to TRBJ2-3; tentative D call: TRBD2 (5 bases). In germline, CDR1 is SEHNR, CDR2 FQNEAQ (reference sequence). V was cut by 1 base and J by 4 bases, with 9 bases left in between. The length of the CDR3 is 14 residues. The CDR3 DNA follows: TGTGCCAGCAGCTTAGTTCTAGCCGCAGATACGCAGTATTTT. This encodes CASSLVLAADTQYF.

The chain joins TRBV18 to TRBJ2-1; D may correspond to TRBD1 or TRBD2 (6 bases each). This CDR3 contains 15 residues. The germline V gene has CDR1 KGHSH and CDR2 LQKENI. Deletions cut 0 bases from V and 7 bases from J, with 13 bases between. As DNA, the CDR3 is TGTGCCAGCTCACCACCGGGTATAGGGGGGAATGAGCAGTTCTTC. Protein: CASSPPGIGGNEQFF.